These T cell receptor beta chains were read from a single sample in a study of blood T cells in healthy people across ages. Each CDR3 protein gets one entry after TCRdb re-called the 5' RACE reads with MiXCR. The table records over 300,000 distinct CDR3 sequences, approximately 51% of them present only once. The material sequenced was blood. The receptors here all came from a man aged 60 to 69 in good health. Each CDR3 is given with its conserved first and last residue. D genes are given only for firm matches. A row's size may be missing; if present it is once, few, many or a size class.

V gene	clone size	D gene	J gene	CDR3 DNA	CDR3 protein
TRBV4-3	NA	TRBD1	TRBJ1-2	TGCGCCAGCAGCCAAGATGGAGGGGGCGTGGATGGCTACACCTTC	CASSQDGGGVDGYTF
TRBV5-1	NA	NA	TRBJ2-5	TGCGCCAGCAGTGAGGGTCGGGAGACCCAGTACTTC	CASSEGRETQYF
TRBV3-1	NA	TRBD1	TRBJ2-5	TGTGCCAGCAGCCAAGATCGGACAGGGGTCTCCTACGGGCAGTACTTC	CASSQDRTGVSYGQYF
TRBV29-1	NA	NA	TRBJ1-2	TGCAGCGTTGAAGGCCAGAGGGGCTACACCTTC	CSVEGQRGYTF
TRBV6-5	NA	NA	TRBJ1-1	TGTGCCAGCAGTCGACTGGAGGGAAGGGTCACTGAAGCTTTCTTT	CASSRLEGRVTEAFF
TRBV7-8	few	TRBD1	TRBJ1-5	TGTGCCAGCAGGACAGGGAATCAGCCCCAGCATTTT	CASRTGNQPQHF
TRBV9	NA	NA	TRBJ2-7	TGTGCCAGCAGCGTAACAGCTCTAACCTACGAGCAGTACTTC	CASSVTALTYEQYF
TRBV7-2	few	TRBD1	TRBJ2-6	TGTGCCAGCAGCCGGCGACAGGGCTCAAGTGGGGCCAACGTCCTGACTTTC	CASSRRQGSSGANVLTF
TRBV29-1	few	TRBD1	TRBJ1-5	TGCAGCGTTCCCGGGACAGAAAGCAATCAGCCCCAGCATTTT	CSVPGTESNQPQHF
TRBV7-9	NA	NA	TRBJ2-1	TGTGCCAGCAGCTTTTATAGGGGGGAAGGTGAGCAGTTCTTC	CASSFYRGEGEQFF
TRBV20-1	many	NA	TRBJ2-4	TGCAGTGCTAGAGAGCCTAGTCAAAACATTCAGTACTTC	CSAREPSQNIQYF
TRBV5-1	NA	NA	TRBJ2-1	TGCGCCAGCAGCTTGGATGCAGGGAGATTGGATGAGCAGTTCTTC	CASSLDAGRLDEQFF
TRBV29-1	NA	TRBD1	TRBJ2-7	TGCAGCGTTTTAAGCCCCCGGGACAGGGGTAACGAGCAGTACTTC	CSVLSPRDRGNEQYF
TRBV20-1	few	NA	TRBJ2-5	TGCAGTGCTAGCGGCGGGACTCCTGTAGAGACCCAGTACTTC	CSASGGTPVETQYF
TRBV29-1	NA	TRBD1	TRBJ2-7	TGCAGCGTCCGGGACAGGGGGCGCGAGCAGTACTTC	CSVRDRGREQYF
TRBV6-1	once	NA	TRBJ2-7	TGTGCCAGCAGTGTAGGGCCTGTGGGCGAGCAGTACTTC	CASSVGPVGEQYF
TRBV6-2/TRBV6-3	few	NA	TRBJ2-7	TGTGCCAGCAAGAATGAGGGCTACTCCTACGAGCAGTACTTC	CASKNEGYSYEQYF
TRBV27	NA	NA	TRBJ2-5	TGTGCCAGCAGCTCTTATCCGGGGATATTCTACAATGAGCAGTACTTC	CASSSYPGIFYNEQYF
TRBV7-2	few	NA	TRBJ2-5	TGTGCCAGCAGTCCCATGAGGATGGAGACCCAGTACTTC	CASSPMRMETQYF
TRBV4-1	NA	TRBD1	TRBJ2-1	TGCGCCAGCAGCAACACCGGGACAGGGGTCTACAATGAGCAGTTCTTC	CASSNTGTGVYNEQFF
TRBV24-1	NA	TRBD2	TRBJ2-1	TGTGCCACCAGTGATTCCTCTCCCGGGACTAGCGGAGGGGGAGAGCAGTTCTTC	CATSDSSPGTSGGGEQFF
TRBV20-1	NA	TRBD2	TRBJ2-7	TGCAGTCCAACCGCTAGCGGAAGCTCCTACGAGCAGTACTTC	CSPTASGSSYEQYF
TRBV11-2	NA	NA	TRBJ2-4	TGTGCCAGCAGCTTTATAGCGGAAAACATTCAGTACTTC	CASSFIAENIQYF
TRBV7-8	NA	TRBD1	TRBJ1-1	TGTGCCAGCAGCTTAGTCGGGACAGGTGAGGCTTTCTTT	CASSLVGTGEAFF
TRBV7-8	NA	NA	TRBJ1-4	TGTGCCAGCAGCTCCCGGGGGGTGCGTACCCCTGAAAAACTGTTTTTT	CASSSRGVRTPEKLFF
TRBV29-1	NA	NA	TRBJ2-7	TGCAGCGTTGATGCCCACGGTGGTCGCGATGAGCAGTACTTC	CSVDAHGGRDEQYF
TRBV7-2	NA	NA	TRBJ2-1	TGTGCCAGCAGGGTAGGAGGGCAAATGCGCAATGAGCAGTTCTTC	CASRVGGQMRNEQFF
TRBV7-9	few	NA	TRBJ2-6	TGTGCCAGCAGCGAATCCGGGACTCAGAGCTCTGGGGCCAACGTCCTGACTTTC	CASSESGTQSSGANVLTF
TRBV18	NA	TRBD2	TRBJ2-5	TGTGCCAGCTCACCAAGGGCGGGGGAGGACCAAGAGACCCAGTACTTC	CASSPRAGEDQETQYF
TRBV6-1	few	NA	TRBJ2-3	TGTGCCAGCAGGGGGGTCCTCACAGATACGCAGTATTTT	CASRGVLTDTQYF
TRBV4-2	NA	NA	TRBJ1-4	TGTGCCAGCAGCCAAGCTCACAGCAATAATGAAAAACTGTTTTTT	CASSQAHSNNEKLFF
TRBV9	few	NA	TRBJ2-7	TGTGCCAGCAGCGTAGGGGCAGGCTTCAGTAACGAGCAGTACTTC	CASSVGAGFSNEQYF
TRBV11-2	NA	NA	TRBJ2-5	TGTGCCAGCACCCTGGGGGAGACCCAGGACTTC	CASTLGETQDF
TRBV4-3	NA	NA	TRBJ1-4	TGCGCCAGCAGCCAAGGTCACCCGTCTCAGGGAGAACTGTTTTTT	CASSQGHPSQGELFF
TRBV20-1	once	NA	TRBJ1-6	TGCAGTGCTAGGCAGGGAATCGGATCACCCCTCCACTTT	CSARQGIGSPLHF
TRBV4-1	NA	TRBD2	TRBJ2-3	TGCGCCAGCAGCCAAGACGGTACTAGCGGGGCCACAGATACGCAGTATTTT	CASSQDGTSGATDTQYF
TRBV25-1	NA	NA	TRBJ1-2	TGTGCCAGCAGTCCGCCAGGAGCCCATGGCTACACCTTC	CASSPPGAHGYTF
TRBV6-1	NA	NA	TRBJ2-1	TGTGCCAGCAGTGTAAGTTGGGCAGCGGGCTACTACAATGAGCAGTTCTTC	CASSVSWAAGYYNEQFF
TRBV4-2	NA	NA	TRBJ1-2	TGTGCCAGCAGCCAAGAGGGGCAGAACACCTATGGCTACACCTTC	CASSQEGQNTYGYTF
TRBV6-5	NA	TRBD2	TRBJ2-1	TGTGCCAGCAGCCTCGGGGGGGGAGACAATGAGCAGTTCTTC	CASSLGGGDNEQFF
TRBV25-1	NA	TRBD1	TRBJ2-1	TGTGCCAGCAGTCCGAGTAGCTCCAGGGGGTATGAGCAGTTCTTC	CASSPSSSRGYEQFF